This T cell receptor delta chain was recovered during a study of gamma-delta T cells after stem cell transplantation. TCRdb re-called clones from the RT-PCR reads using CATT. The sample holds about 510 delta-chain clones, about 16% seen once. Of note for this clone: One base separates it from a far larger clone, so it is likely a read error. Other DNA variants within this sample encode the same CDR3.

Sample: gamma-delta T cells. The TCR comes from a human donor. It is not recorded whose cells these are; they may come from a transplant donor.

CDR3 in DNA: TGCGCTCTTGGGGAAATAACTGGGGGATACCGATTTTACACCGATAAACTCATCTTT. As protein: CALGEITGGYRFYTDKLIF. The chain couples TRDV1 to TRDJ1, with 12 bases aligning to TRDD3. The CDR3 is 19 residues long. Germline lookup yields CDR1 TSWWSYY and CDR2 QGS.